The 22 T cell receptor beta chains given below trace back to one sample, sequenced in a study of PD-L1 blockade in urothelial cancer. The time point: pretreatment peripheral blood. Using immunoSEQ multiplex PCR, the repertoire was profiled, and TCRdb retains in-frame clones only, with some absent. The table shows tens of thousands of clones, with less than 85% occurring only once. The sample consisted of PBMCs, taken around atezolizumab (anti-PD-L1) treatment. These receptor sequences come from a man in his 70s with urothelial cancer.

The V call is TRBV11-3, the J call TRBJ2-1; maybe TRBD1 (6 bases). Germline V gene data show CDR1 as SGHNT and CDR2 as YENEEA. The V gene lost 6 bases and the J gene lost 12 bases, with 15 bases spanning the gap. This CDR3 spans 12 amino acids. The chain's CDR3 is CASSPTGRGQFF. The CDR3 DNA sequence: TGTGCCAGCAGTCCCACTGGCAGGGGGCAGTTCTTC.

V is TRBV5-1 and J is TRBJ2-1; D is ambiguous. The CDR3 extends over 14 amino acids. CDR1 and CDR2 from the germline V gene are SGHRS and YFSETQ. Trimming removed 3 bases at V and 9 bases at J, with 16 bases between. The CDR3 protein is CASSSLQDGSEQFF. CDR3 DNA: TGCGCCAGCAGCTCATTACAAGACGGGTCTGAGCAGTTCTTC.

CDR3 bases: TGCGCCAGCAGCCGCGGGGCTAGCGGGAGAGGGTACAATGAGCAGTTCTTC. This codes for CASSRGASGRGYNEQFF. The chain employs TRBV5-1 and TRBJ2-1; 10 bases fit TRBD2. This CDR3 is 17 amino acids long. The germline CDR1 and CDR2 sequences are SGHRS and YFSETQ. Losses at the gene ends were 4 bases for V and 4 bases for J; bases not matched to a gene: 11.

V and J are TRBV5-6 and TRBJ2-1; TRBD1 might be the D (6 bases). Germline V gives CDR1 SGHDT, CDR2 YYEEEE. This CDR3 is 17 amino acids long. V was pared by 6 bases and J by 2 bases, with 21 bases between. CDR3 loop: CASTIRGPRGPYNEQFF. DNA of the CDR3: TGTGCCAGCACCATTCGGGGTCCCAGGGGACCCTACAATGAGCAGTTCTTC.

There are a few counts of this clone. The V and J genes are TRBV7-9 and TRBJ2-2; 10 bases fit TRBD1. Germline V gene lookup returns CDR1 SEHNR and CDR2 FQNEAQ (reference sequence). Trimming cost V 5 bases and J 7 bases; bases outside gene matches: 7. This CDR3 is built from 15 residues. The CDR3 nucleotides are TGTGCCAGCAGCCCAGGGACAGGGGAGAGCGGGGAGCTGTTTTTT. It yields the protein CASSPGTGESGELFF.

The chain combines TRBV5-1 with TRBJ2-1; 7 nucleotides match TRBD1. Trimming took 3 bases from V and 5 from J; bases not matched to a gene: 11. The CDR3 is 16 residues long. Per the germline V gene, CDR1 is SGHRS and CDR2 is YFSETQ. This CDR3 is CASSSDRDDSDNEQFF. In DNA, the CDR3 is TGCGCCAGCAGCTCTGACAGGGACGATTCAGACAATGAGCAGTTCTTC.

This clone was counted a few times. This CDR3 reads CASRVDRAPGYTF. As DNA, the CDR3 is TGTGCCAGCAGGGTGGACAGGGCGCCTGGCTACACCTTC. This chain joins TRBV2 and TRBJ1-2, with 8 bases matching TRBD1. Losses at the gene ends were 6 bases for V and 7 bases for J; bases not matched to a gene: 7. From germline, CDR1 is SNHLY and CDR2 FYNNEI. This CDR3 region has 13 residues.

This clone was recorded a few times. The rearrangement joins TRBV2 to TRBJ2-1; a weak D match, TRBD2 (5 bases). The CDR3 loop spans 14 amino acids. Germline loops: CDR1 SNHLY, CDR2 FYNNEI. V was pared by 5 bases and J by 3 bases, with 11 bases between. CDR3 sequence: CASSPLASYNEQFF. In DNA form, the CDR3 reads TGTGCCAGCAGTCCCCTAGCAAGCTACAATGAGCAGTTCTTC.

The chain has TRBV29-1 and TRBJ2-7; TRBD2 aligns across 8 bases. Germline V gene lookup returns CDR1 SQVTM and CDR2 ANQGSEA. This CDR3 is built from 13 residues. V dropped 4 bases and J dropped 0; count of bases not matched to a gene: 2. The CDR3 DNA reads TGCAGCGTTGTAGCGGGAAGCTCCTACGAGCAGTACTTC. It translates to CSVVAGSSYEQYF.

The J gene is TRBJ1-1, the V gene TRBV5-4, with TRBD1 as a possible D gene (5 bases). The germline V gene encodes CDR1 SGHNT and CDR2 YYREEE (reference sequence). The CDR3 spans 16 residues. Trimming took off 1 base at V and 0 bases at J, with 13 bases between the two ends. The CDR3 loop reads CASSLWAGPLNTEAFF. Written as DNA, the CDR3 is TGTGCCAGCAGCTTGTGGGCAGGGCCTCTGAACACTGAAGCTTTCTTT.

CDR3 sequence reads: CASSPEGSGVNTGELFF. The CDR3 nucleotides read TGTGCCAGCAGCCCCGAAGGGAGCGGGGTGAACACCGGGGAGCTGTTTTTT. This chain uses TRBV11-2 with TRBJ2-2, with 7 bases identical to TRBD2. Germline CDR1 and CDR2: SGHAT and FQNNGV. There are 17 residues in the CDR3. J was trimmed by 1 base and V by 5 bases; bases with no gene match: 10.

The chain carries TRBV6-5 and TRBJ1-1; no reliable D call. V was cut by 6 bases and J by 5 bases, with 16 bases left in between. The germline V gene encodes CDR1 MNHEY and CDR2 SVGAGI. This CDR3 has 14 amino acids. CDR3 region: CASSRAERSTEAFF. CDR3 sequence (DNA): TGTGCCAGCAGCCGCGCAGAGCGGAGTACTGAAGCTTTCTTT.

The chain carries TRBV6-1 and TRBJ1-2, with 8 positions matching TRBD1. V was pared by 5 bases and J by 4 bases, with 9 bases of the junction left unmatched. CDR1 is MNHNS and CDR2 is SASEGT in the germline V gene. This CDR3 spans 15 amino acids. This CDR3 reads CASSPRRTGLYGYTF. DNA of the CDR3: TGTGCCAGCAGTCCTAGACGGACAGGGCTCTATGGCTACACCTTC.

The chain links TRBV9 to TRBJ2-3, with D possibly being TRBD2 (6 bases). Germline-derived CDR1 and CDR2 are SGDLS and YYNGEE. Trimming took off 3 bases at V and 6 bases at J, with 11 bases between the two ends. The CDR3 spans 13 residues. DNA for the CDR3: TGTGCCAGCAGCGCGGGGGTTGGTGATACGCAGTATTTT. Protein product: CASSAGVGDTQYF.

The chain recombines TRBV7-9 with TRBJ2-7, with 7 bases aligning to TRBD2. J was trimmed by 6 bases and V by 2 bases; bases with no gene match: 10. The CDR3 spans 15 residues. Germline CDR1 and CDR2: SEHNR and FQNEAQ (reference sequence). The CDR3 region has the DNA TGTGCCAGCAGCTTAAGGACTAGAGGGCCACCCGAGCAGTACTTC. This translates into CASSLRTRGPPEQYF.

Concerning this clone itself: The same CDR3 can be traced to other DNA sequences in this sample. V is TRBV5-4 and J is TRBJ1-1; the match to TRBD1 covers 9 bases. CDR3 length: 14 residues. J gave up 1 base and V 5 bases, and 3 bases lay outside the gene matches. Germline lookup yields CDR1 SGHNT and CDR2 YYREEE (reference sequence). The CDR3 nucleotides read TGTGCCAGCAGTAGGGGACAGGGGAACACTGAAGCTTTCTTT. Translation: CASSRGQGNTEAFF.

V gene TRBV9 combines with J gene TRBJ2-2; 8 bases map to TRBD2. With 1 base clipped from V and 0 bases from J, the junction kept 2 bases outside the gene matches. The CDR3 runs to 16 residues. CDR1 is SGDLS and CDR2 is YYNGEE in the germline V gene. Here the CDR3 reads CASSVFSGANTGELFF. For the CDR3, the DNA is TGTGCCAGCAGCGTATTTAGCGGGGCGAACACCGGGGAGCTGTTTTTT.

The rearrangement joins TRBV9 to TRBJ1-2, with D uncertain. The CDR3 is made up of 15 amino acids. Trimming pared 0 bases from V and 2 bases from J, leaving 11 bases between. Germline values: CDR1 SGDLS, CDR2 YYNGEE. Here the CDR3 DNA reads TGTGCCAGCAGCGTAGCCGGGTTCGGGAACTATGGCTACACCTTC. This codes for CASSVAGFGNYGYTF.

The chain employs TRBV6-6 and TRBJ1-2; D possibly corresponds to TRBD1 (6 bases). The V and J ends lost 3 bases and 4 bases respectively, with 12 bases between them. CDR1 MNHNY and CDR2 SVGAGI come from the germline V gene (reference sequence). CDR3 length: 14 residues. The CDR3 sequence is CASSYPTGTYGYTF. The CDR3 nucleotides are TGTGCCAGCAGTTATCCGACAGGAACCTATGGCTACACCTTC.

This chain links TRBV27 with TRBJ2-7; 8 nucleotides align to TRBD2. Germline values: CDR1 MNHEY, CDR2 SMNVEV (reference sequence). The CDR3 has 14 residues. Losses at the gene ends were 5 bases for V and 9 bases for J; bases not matched to a gene: 12. CDR3 coding DNA: TGTGCCAGCAGTACCACCCCGGGGGGGGGCGGGCAGTACTTC. Its protein is CASSTTPGGGGQYF.

This clone was counted a single time. The chain uses TRBV29-1 and TRBJ1-1, with TRBD1 identical over 8 bases. Trimming at V came to 7 bases and at J to 4 bases, leaving 5 bases not matched to a gene. CDR1 and CDR2 from the germline V gene are SQVTM and ANQGSEA. CDR3 size: 12 residues. The CDR3 loop is CSAETGVTEAFF. The CDR3 DNA reads as TGCAGCGCCGAGACAGGGGTCACTGAAGCTTTCTTT.

The rearrangement uses TRBV19 and TRBJ2-3; D might be TRBD1 (6 bases). This CDR3 region has 15 residues. V was shortened by 1 base and J by 1 base, with 9 bases between the two germline ends. Germline CDR1 LNHDA, CDR2 SQIVND (reference sequence). As DNA, the CDR3 is TGTGCCAGTAGTATAGGGGGGCGCCGCACAGATACGCAGTATTTT. This codes for CASSIGGRRTDTQYF.